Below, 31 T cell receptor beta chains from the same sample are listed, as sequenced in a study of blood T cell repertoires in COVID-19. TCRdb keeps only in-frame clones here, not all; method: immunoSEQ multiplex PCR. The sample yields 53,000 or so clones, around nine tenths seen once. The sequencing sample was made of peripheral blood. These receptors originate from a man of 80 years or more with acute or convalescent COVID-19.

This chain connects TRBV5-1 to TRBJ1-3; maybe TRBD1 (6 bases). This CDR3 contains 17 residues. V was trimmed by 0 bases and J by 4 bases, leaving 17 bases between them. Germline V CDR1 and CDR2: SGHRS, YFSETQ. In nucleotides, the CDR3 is TGCGCCAGCAGCTTGGCAGTCGGGCAGGGGCCAGGAAACACCATATATTTT. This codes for CASSLAVGQGPGNTIYF.

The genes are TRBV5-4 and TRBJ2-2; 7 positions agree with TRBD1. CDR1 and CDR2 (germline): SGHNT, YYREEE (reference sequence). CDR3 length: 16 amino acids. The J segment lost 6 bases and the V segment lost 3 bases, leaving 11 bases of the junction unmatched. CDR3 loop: CASSSGSSGGPGELFF. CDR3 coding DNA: TGTGCCAGCAGCTCAGGGAGCTCAGGGGGTCCCGGGGAGCTGTTTTTT. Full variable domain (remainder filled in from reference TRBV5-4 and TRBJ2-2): ETGVTQSPTHLIKTRGQQVTLRCSSQSGHNTVSWYQQALGQGPQFIFQYYREEENGRGNFPPRFSGLQFPNYSSELNVNALELDDSALYLCASSSGSSGGPGELFFGEGSRLTVL.

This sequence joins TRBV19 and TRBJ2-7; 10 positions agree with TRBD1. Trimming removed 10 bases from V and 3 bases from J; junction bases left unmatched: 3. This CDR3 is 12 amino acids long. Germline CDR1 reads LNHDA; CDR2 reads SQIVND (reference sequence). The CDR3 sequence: CATRDRGYEQYF. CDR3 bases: TGTGCCACCAGGGACAGGGGCTACGAGCAGTACTTC.

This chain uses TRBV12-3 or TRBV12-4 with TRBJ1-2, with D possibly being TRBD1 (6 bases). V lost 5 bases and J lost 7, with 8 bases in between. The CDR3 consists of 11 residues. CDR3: CASSPGAGYTF. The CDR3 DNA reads TGTGCCAGCAGTCCAGGGGCTGGCTACACCTTC.

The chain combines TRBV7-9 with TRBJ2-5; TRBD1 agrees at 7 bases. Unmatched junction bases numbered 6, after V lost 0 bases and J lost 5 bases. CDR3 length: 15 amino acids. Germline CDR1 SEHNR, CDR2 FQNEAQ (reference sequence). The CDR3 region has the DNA TGTGCCAGCAGCTTAGCGTACAGACAGGGTGAGACCCAGTACTTC. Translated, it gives CASSLAYRQGETQYF.

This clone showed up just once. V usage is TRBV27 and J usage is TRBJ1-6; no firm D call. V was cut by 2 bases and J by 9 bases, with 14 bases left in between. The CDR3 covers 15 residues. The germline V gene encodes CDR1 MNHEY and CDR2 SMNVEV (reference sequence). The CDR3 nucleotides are TGTGCCAGCAGTTTACTTTCGGGGTTTGGTTCACCCCTCCACTTT. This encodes CASSLLSGFGSPLHF.

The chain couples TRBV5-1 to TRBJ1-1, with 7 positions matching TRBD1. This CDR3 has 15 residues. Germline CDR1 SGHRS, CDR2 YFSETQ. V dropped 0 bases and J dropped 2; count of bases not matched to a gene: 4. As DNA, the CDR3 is TGCGCCAGCAGCTTGGAAGGGACAGTTAACACTGAAGCTTTCTTT. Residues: CASSLEGTVNTEAFF.

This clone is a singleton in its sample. The chain's CDR3 is CASSFERGGAYGNEQFF. CDR3 nucleotides: TGTGCCAGCAGTTTTGAGCGGGGGGGCGCCTACGGCAATGAGCAGTTCTTC. This sequence joins TRBV27 and TRBJ2-1; 10 bases fit TRBD2. The CDR3 loop spans 17 amino acids. Germline-derived CDR1 and CDR2 are MNHEY and SMNVEV (reference sequence). V lost 3 bases to trimming and J lost 6 bases; unmatched junction nucleotides: 11.

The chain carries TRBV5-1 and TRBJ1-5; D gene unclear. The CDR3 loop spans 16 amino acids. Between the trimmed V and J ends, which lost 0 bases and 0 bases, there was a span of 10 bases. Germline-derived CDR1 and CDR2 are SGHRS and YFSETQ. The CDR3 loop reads CASSLDGGRSNQPQHF. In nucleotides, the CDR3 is TGCGCCAGCAGCTTGGACGGCGGTCGTAGCAATCAGCCCCAGCATTTT.

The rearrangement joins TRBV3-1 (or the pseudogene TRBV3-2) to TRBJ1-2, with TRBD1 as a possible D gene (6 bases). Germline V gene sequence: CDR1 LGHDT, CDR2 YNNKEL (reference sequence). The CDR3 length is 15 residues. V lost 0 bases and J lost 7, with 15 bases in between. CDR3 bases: TGTGCCAGCAGCCAAGATGGCCAGGGGTTCTCTGGCTACACCTTC. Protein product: CASSQDGQGFSGYTF.

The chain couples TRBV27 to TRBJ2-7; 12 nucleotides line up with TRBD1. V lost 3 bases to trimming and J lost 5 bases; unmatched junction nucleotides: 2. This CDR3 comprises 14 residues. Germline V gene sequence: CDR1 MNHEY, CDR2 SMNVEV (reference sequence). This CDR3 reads CASSLGQGADEQYF. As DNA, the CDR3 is TGTGCCAGCAGTTTGGGACAGGGGGCGGACGAGCAGTACTTC.

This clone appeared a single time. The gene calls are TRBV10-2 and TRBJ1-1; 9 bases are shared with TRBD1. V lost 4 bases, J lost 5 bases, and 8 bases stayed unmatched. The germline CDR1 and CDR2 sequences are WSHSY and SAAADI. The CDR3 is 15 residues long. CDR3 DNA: TGCGCCAGCAGTGCCAGGGACAGGGCGGGGACTGAAGCTTTCTTT. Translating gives CASSARDRAGTEAFF.

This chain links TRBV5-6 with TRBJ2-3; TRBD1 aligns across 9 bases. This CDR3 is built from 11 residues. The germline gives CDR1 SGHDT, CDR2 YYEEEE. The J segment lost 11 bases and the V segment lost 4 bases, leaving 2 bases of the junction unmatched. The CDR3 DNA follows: TGTGCCAGCAGCCGGGGACAGGGGCAGTATTTT. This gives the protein CASSRGQGQYF. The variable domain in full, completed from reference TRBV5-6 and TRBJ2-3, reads DAGVTQSPTHLIKTRGQQVTLRCSPKSGHDTVSWYQQALGQGPQFIFQYYEEEERQRGNFPDRFSGHQFPNYSSELNVNALLLGDSALYLCASSRGQGQYFGPGTRLTVL.

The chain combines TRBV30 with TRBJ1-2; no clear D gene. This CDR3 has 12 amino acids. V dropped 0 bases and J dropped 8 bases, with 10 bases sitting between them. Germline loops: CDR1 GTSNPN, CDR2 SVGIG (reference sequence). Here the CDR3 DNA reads TGTGCCTGGAGTGTAAACGGTATCGGCTACACCTTC. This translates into CAWSVNGIGYTF.

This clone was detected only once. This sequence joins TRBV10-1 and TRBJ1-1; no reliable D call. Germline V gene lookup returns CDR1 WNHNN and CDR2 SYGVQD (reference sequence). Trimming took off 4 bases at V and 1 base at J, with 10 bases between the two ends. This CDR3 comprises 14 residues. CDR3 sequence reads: CASSAAGRNTEAFF. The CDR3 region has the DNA TGCGCCAGCAGTGCTGCCGGGAGGAACACTGAAGCTTTCTTT.

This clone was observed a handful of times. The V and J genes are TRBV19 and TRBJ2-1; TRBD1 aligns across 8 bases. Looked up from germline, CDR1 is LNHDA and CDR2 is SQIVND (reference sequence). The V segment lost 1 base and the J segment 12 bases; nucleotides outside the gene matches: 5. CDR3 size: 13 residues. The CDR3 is CASSIVQTGAQFF. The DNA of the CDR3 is TGTGCCAGTAGTATAGTTCAGACAGGGGCGCAGTTCTTC. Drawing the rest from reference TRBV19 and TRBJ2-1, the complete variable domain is DGGITQSPKYLFRKEGQNVTLSCEQNLNHDAMYWYRQDPGQGLRLIYYSQIVNDFQKGDIAEGYSVSREKKESFPLTVTSAQKNPTAFYLCASSIVQTGAQFFGPGTRLTVL.

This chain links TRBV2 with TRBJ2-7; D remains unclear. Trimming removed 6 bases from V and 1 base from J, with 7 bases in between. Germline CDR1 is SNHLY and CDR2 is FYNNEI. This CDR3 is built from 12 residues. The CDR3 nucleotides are TGTGCCAGCAGAATTATGTCCTACGAGCAGTACTTC. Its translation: CASRIMSYEQYF.

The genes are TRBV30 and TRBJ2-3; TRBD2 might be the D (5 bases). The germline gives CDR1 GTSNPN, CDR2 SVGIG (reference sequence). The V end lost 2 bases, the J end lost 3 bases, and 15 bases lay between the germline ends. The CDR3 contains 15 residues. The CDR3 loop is CAWSPSPRGTDTQYF. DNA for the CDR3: TGTGCCTGGAGTCCTTCACCCCGGGGAACAGATACGCAGTATTTT.

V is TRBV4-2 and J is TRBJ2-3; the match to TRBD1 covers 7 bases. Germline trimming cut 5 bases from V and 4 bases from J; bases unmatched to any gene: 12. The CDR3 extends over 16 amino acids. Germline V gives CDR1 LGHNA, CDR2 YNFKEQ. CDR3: CASSSGGGTFSDTQYF. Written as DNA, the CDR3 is TGTGCCAGCAGCTCAGGGGGTGGAACCTTCTCAGATACGCAGTATTTT.

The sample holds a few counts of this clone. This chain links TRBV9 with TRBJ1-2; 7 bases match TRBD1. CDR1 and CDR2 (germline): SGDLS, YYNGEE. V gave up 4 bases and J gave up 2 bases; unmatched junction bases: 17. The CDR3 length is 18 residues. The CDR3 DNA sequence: TGTGCCAGCAGCCCAGGGGTAGATTTCAGGGGGAGAAACTATGGCTACACCTTC. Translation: CASSPGVDFRGRNYGYTF.

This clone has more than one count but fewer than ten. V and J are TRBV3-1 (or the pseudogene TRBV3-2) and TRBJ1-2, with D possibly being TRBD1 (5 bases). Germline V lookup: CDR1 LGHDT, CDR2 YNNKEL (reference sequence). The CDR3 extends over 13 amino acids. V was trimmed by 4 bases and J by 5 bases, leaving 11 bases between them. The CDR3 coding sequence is TGTGCCAGCAGCCTCAGGGAAGGGTATGGCTACACCTTC. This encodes CASSLREGYGYTF.

The CDR3 DNA follows: TGTGCCAGCAGCTTGTCGGGGAGTCAGCCCCAGCATTTT. Amino acids: CASSLSGSQPQHF. The V and J genes are TRBV7-8 and TRBJ1-5; D ambiguous. The germline CDR1 and CDR2 sequences are SGHVS and FQNEAQ. The V gene lost 3 bases and the J gene lost 6 bases, with 9 bases spanning the gap. The CDR3 has 13 amino acids.

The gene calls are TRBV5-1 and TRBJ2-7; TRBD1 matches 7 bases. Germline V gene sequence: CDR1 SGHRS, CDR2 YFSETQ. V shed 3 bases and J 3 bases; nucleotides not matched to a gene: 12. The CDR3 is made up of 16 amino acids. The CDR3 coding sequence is TGCGCCAGCAGCTCGCCGGGACAGCGACCGGGCTACGAGCAGTACTTC. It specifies CASSSPGQRPGYEQYF. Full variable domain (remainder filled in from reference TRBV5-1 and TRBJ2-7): KAGVTQTPRYLIKTRGQQVTLSCSPISGHRSVSWYQQTPGQGLQFLFEYFSETQRNKGNFPGRFSGRQFSNSRSEMNVSTLELGDSALYLCASSSPGQRPGYEQYFGPGTRLTVT.

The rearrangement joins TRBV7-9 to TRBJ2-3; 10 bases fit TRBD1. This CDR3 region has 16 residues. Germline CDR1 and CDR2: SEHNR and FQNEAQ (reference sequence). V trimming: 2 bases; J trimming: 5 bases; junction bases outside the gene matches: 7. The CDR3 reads CASSLTGTGVIDTQYF. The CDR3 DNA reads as TGTGCCAGCAGCTTAACCGGGACAGGGGTTATAGATACGCAGTATTTT.

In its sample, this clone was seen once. The chain's CDR3 is CASSEAPTGAGTDTQYF. CDR3 DNA: TGTGCCAGCAGTGAAGCGCCTACAGGGGCTGGCACAGATACGCAGTATTTT. V and J are TRBV2 and TRBJ2-3; the match to TRBD1 covers 7 bases. CDR1 and CDR2 (germline): SNHLY, FYNNEI. There are 17 residues in the CDR3. Trimming took 0 bases from V and 1 from J; bases not matched to a gene: 7.

This chain's CDR3 is CASSSRRLAGGPQYF. CDR3 nucleotide sequence: TGTGCCAGCAGTTCACGTCGACTAGCGGGGGGGCCGCAGTACTTC. This chain joins TRBV6-5 and TRBJ2-5; 14 bases are shared with TRBD2. Trimming took 4 bases from V and 11 from J; bases not matched to a gene: 9. Germline lookup yields CDR1 MNHEY and CDR2 SVGAGI. CDR3 size: 15 residues.

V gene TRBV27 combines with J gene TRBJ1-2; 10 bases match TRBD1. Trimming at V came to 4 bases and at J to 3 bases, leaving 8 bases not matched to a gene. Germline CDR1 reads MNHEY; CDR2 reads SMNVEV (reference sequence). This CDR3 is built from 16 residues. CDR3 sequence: CASSSRTGGFDYGYTF. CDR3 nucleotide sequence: TGTGCCAGCAGTTCGAGGACAGGGGGGTTCGACTATGGCTACACCTTC.

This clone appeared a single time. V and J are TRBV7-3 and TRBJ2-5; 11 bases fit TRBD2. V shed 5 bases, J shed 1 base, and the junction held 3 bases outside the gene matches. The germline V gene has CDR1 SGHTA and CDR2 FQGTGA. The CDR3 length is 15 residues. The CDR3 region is CASSPGLAGQETQYF. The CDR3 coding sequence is TGTGCCAGCAGCCCCGGACTAGCGGGCCAAGAGACCCAGTACTTC.

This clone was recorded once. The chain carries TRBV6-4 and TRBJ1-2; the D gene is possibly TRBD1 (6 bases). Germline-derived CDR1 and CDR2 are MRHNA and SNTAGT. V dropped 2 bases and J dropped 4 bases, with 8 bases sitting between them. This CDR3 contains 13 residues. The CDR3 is CASSDGGGYGYTF. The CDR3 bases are TGTGCCAGCAGTGACGGGGGCGGCTATGGCTACACCTTC.

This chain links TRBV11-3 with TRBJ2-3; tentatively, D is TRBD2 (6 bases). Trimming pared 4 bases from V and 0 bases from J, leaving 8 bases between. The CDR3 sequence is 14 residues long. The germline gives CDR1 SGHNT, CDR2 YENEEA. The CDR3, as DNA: TGTGCCAGCAGCTCGGGGGTAAGCACAGATACGCAGTATTTT. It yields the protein CASSSGVSTDTQYF.

This CDR3 is CAWSVGGGNTIYF. CDR3 sequence (DNA): TGTGCCTGGAGTGTGGGGGGGGGAAACACCATATATTTT. The chain links TRBV30 to TRBJ1-3; possible D gene TRBD1, 5 bases. The CDR3 length is 13 residues. Deletions cut 0 bases from V and 4 bases from J, with 7 bases between. Germline V gene data show CDR1 as GTSNPN and CDR2 as SVGIG (reference sequence).